This T cell receptor (beta chain) was profiled in a study of OX40 agonist ivuxolimab in advanced cancers. Study information: Given to patients was ivuxolimab, an agonistic anti-OX40 (CD134) antibody.

This CDR3 is built from 14 residues. Per the germline V gene, CDR1 is GTSNPN and CDR2 is SVGIG (reference sequence). The V segment lost 0 bases and the J segment 5 bases; nucleotides outside the gene matches: 0. Using immunoSEQ multiplex PCR, the repertoire was profiled, and TCRdb retains in-frame clones only, with some absent. Found here are around 45,000 clones, 85% to 90% of them singletons; the top ten hold 7.8%. General study results and limits: Both CD4+ and CD8+ T cell populations in blood had undergone clonal expansion by week 6 at 0.1 to 3.0 mg/kg.

To note about this clone: Its specificity is unknown.

The sequence was collected from an adult with an advanced solid tumor such as melanoma, head and neck, liver or kidney cancer. The rearrangement links TRBV30 to TRBJ2-4, with 11 bases aligning to TRBD2. Sequenced material: CD4+ or CD8+ T cells sorted from blood, taken in a trial of the OX40 agonist ivuxolimab. CDR3 loop: CAWSVLAGENIQYF. In DNA form, the CDR3 reads TGTGCCTGGAGTGTACTAGCGGGAGAAAACATTCAGTACTTC.